The sequence of this TCR beta chain was determined in a study of tumor-infiltrating lymphocytes in primary liver carcinoma (dated by TCRdb to 2015 to 2018). Broadly, across the study: Surgical resection was performed in China between November 2015 and 2016 on five or six patients with histopathologically diagnosed primary liver carcinoma. Of the five patients, three men and two women aged 30 to 69 years, four had hepatocellular carcinoma and one had combined HCC and intrahepatic cholangiocarcinoma. A total of roughly 35 specimens from 5 patients, comprising approximately 25 tumor regions, 5 adjacent noncancerous liver tissues and 5 peripheral blood samples, were covered by TCRbeta repertoire sequencing. The study combined TCRbeta repertoire sequencing, expression microarrays and whole-exome sequencing across five regions of each liver tumor, with adjacent normal tissue and blood. Technical replicate repertoires showed high reproducibility, with mean shared-clone rates around 0.9 and correlation coefficients above 0.98. Each sample produced about 3.65 to 7.13 million productive TCRbeta reads, and read depth showed no significant difference between tissue types. The five patients had tumors staged T1-T3 N0M0, with maximum diameters ranging from roughly 4.2 to 11 cm. Study-wide findings and limitations: Since the samples were bulk and unsorted, there was no way to compare CD4+ and CD8+ T cell repertoires. Only four or five patients were included in the study, and the authors note that the findings should be validated in a larger study. Because sequencing covered only the TCR beta chain and unpaired alpha chains were not captured, true repertoire diversity is likely underestimated. Repertoire overlap was higher between tumor regions (mean around 36%) than tumor-adjacent (around 17%) or tumor-blood (14%) pairs, consistent with antigen-driven expansion. A significantly larger repertoire fraction was made up by the top 250 clones in tumors than in blood (p = 0.039).

This clonotype was seen at least ten times. Its antigen is unknown. There are no base qualities to consult, and no much larger clone falls within one base. TRIzol reagent was used to extract blood RNA from unsorted whole blood, while the DNeasy Blood & Tissue kit provided the germline DNA. At the time of sampling, the patients were treatment-naive and had chronic HBV infection. Before surgery, 3 to 5 milliliters of peripheral blood were drawn into K2EDTA tubes. Starting from about 500 ng total RNA, TCRbeta-specific cDNA was produced by reverse transcription with a constant-region primer and ProtoScript II reverse transcriptase. Three nested multiplex PCR rounds, following a slightly modified ARM-PCR procedure, were used to build the TCRbeta libraries. Sample barcodes and Illumina adapters were attached in a final 25-cycle PCR using Deep VentR polymerase. Before sequencing, amplicons between 200 and 500 bp were purified from gel using a QIAquick gel extraction kit. An Illumina HiSeq 2500 was used to sequence the TCRbeta amplicons, generating 250-bp paired-end reads. Processing in the source paper ran as follows. Quality trimming of reads was performed with Trimmomatic v0.33, and paired reads were merged with FLASH v1.2.11 so that full CDR3 sequences could be recovered. MiGEC v1.2.1b assigned V, D and J germline segments to the rearranged TCRbeta sequences. Clonotype statistics and Shannon-Wiener diversity indices were computed with VDJtools v1.0.0. Except for diversity analysis, only each sample's 250 most abundant clonotypes were used in subsequent analyses to reduce sampling bias. TCRdb took the public reads, trimmed them with fastp at Q25, ran MiXCR for clone calling and kept in-frame beta chains. Identical CDR3 protein sequences are pooled into one entry, listed with their most common genes and DNA. These V and J calls rely on TCRdb rather than the paper's analysis. The sample table shows more than 150,000 distinct CDR3 sequences, and 50% to 75% are seen once. The ten largest make up about 72% of the sample.

What was sequenced was peripheral blood. This TCR derives from a man aged 35 to 55 with primary liver carcinoma and hepatitis B virus infection.

This receptor has the CDR3 CASSWGQWGVQETQYF. The DNA reads as follows: TGTGCCAGCAGCTGGGGGCAGTGGGGGGTACAAGAGACCCAGTACTTC. This sequence uses TRBV11-2 and TRBJ2-5, with the D gene possibly TRBD1 or TRBD2, each one fitting 6 bases. V gives up 4 bases and J gives up 2 bases, and the segment between their germline ends measures 17 bases. Its CDR3 holds 16 amino acids, cysteine through phenylalanine. Just CDR3 DNA is preserved here, 48 bases in frame from base 1. Taken from the germline V gene, the CDR1 and CDR2 loops are SGHAT and FQNNGV.